Sequencing of this T cell receptor beta chain was carried out in a study of spatial heterogeneity in lung cancer (dated by TCRdb to about 2019). General notes on the study: Beta-chain transcripts were consistently detected in greater numbers than alpha-chain transcripts, which likely reflects a higher abundance of beta-chain transcripts. In the raw uncorrected reads, each unique combination of TCR and UMI appeared more than ten times on average. The study quantitatively compared TCR alpha and beta repertoires across multiple tumor regions, matched nontumor lung and blood in non-small cell lung cancer. The study linked features of the TCR repertoire to counts of nonsynonymous mutations, which were determined by whole-exome sequencing of tumor tissue. At surgery, both alpha and beta chains were TCR-sequenced in approximately 210 tumor regions, approximately 64 matched nontumor lung samples and a few dozen PBMC samples. Points the paper makes about the study in general: Ubiquitous expanded tumor TCRs were detected in blood more often at tumor resection than at routine follow-up. Additional single-cell paired TCR alpha and beta sequencing was considered necessary to confirm, at a functional level, the hypothesis that regional TCRs recognize regional mutations.

Library preparation used 5' RACE. TCRdb lists the instrument as NextSeq 500. In the TCR library protocol, a unique molecular identifier was attached to each TCR cDNA molecule so that PCR and sequencing errors could be corrected. On the study's bioinformatics: TCR identification, UMI-based error correction and CDR3 extraction were all carried out with Decombinator tools. Expanded TCRs were defined as those above a frequency of 2 per 1,000, corresponding to the top 1% of the tumor frequency distribution. Renyi diversity was computed with the R vegan package after each repertoire had been subsampled 100 times to 5,000 TCRs. CDR3 similarity networks were built from amino acid triplet string-kernel similarity, with CDR3s being connected when pairwise similarity was above 0.82. The public reads were reprocessed in TCRdb via fastp at Q25 and MiXCR, keeping in-frame beta chains. CDR3 protein sequences are deduplicated, and each keeps its most common genes and DNA. TCRdb's processing, not the authors', yielded these V and J calls. Here the sample has around 48,000 distinct CDR3 sequences; less than 5.5% occur a single time. Approximately 10% of the sample comes from the top ten.

This specimen's time point label, per the study, means: sample taken at primary tumor resection. Donors were some 67 patients with early-stage, untreated non-small cell lung cancer from the lung TRACERx cohort. For TCR sequencing, whole RNA was extracted from tumor and nontumor lung tissue, or from cryopreserved PBMC samples, and no cell sorting was done. Patients were selected for TCR sequencing only if sufficient RNA was available from at least two tumor regions. This clonotype was counted ten times or more. Its antigen remains unidentified. No much larger clone exists at a distance of one base, and base qualities are not known. From the germline V gene (reference sequence), CDR1 is GTSNPN and CDR2 is SVGIG. Germline trimming: 1 base from V, 6 bases from J; junction bases outside gene matches: 21. The CDR3 goes from the cysteine to the phenylalanine over 19 residues. Only the CDR3 part of the read is kept: 57 bases, read in frame from the first base.

The rearranged chain carries TRBV30 and TRBJ2-1, with 7 bases aligning to TRBD2. The TCR sequence derives from a male donor with early-stage non-small cell lung cancer. The sample was PBMCs, taken at surgery. The nucleotides are TGTGCCTGGAGTGGGACTAGGTTGAACCTACCTGCCCTACTCAATGAGCAGTTCTTC. Its protein is CAWSGTRLNLPALLNEQFF.